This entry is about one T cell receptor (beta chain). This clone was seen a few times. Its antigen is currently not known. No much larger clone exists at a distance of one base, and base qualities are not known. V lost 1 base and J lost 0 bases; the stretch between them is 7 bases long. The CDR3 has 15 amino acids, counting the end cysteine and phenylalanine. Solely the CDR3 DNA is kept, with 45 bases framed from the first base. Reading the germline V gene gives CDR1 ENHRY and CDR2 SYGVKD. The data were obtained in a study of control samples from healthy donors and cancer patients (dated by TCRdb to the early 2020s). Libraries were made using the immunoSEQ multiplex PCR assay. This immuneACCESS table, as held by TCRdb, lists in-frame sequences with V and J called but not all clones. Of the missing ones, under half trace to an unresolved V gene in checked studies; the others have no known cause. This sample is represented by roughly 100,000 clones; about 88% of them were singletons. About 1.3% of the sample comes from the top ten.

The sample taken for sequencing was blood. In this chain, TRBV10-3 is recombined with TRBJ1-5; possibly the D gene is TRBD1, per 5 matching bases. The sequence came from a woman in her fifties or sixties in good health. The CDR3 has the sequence CAISEYGHSNQPQHF. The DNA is TGTGCCATCAGTGAGTACGGACATAGCAATCAGCCCCAGCATTTT.